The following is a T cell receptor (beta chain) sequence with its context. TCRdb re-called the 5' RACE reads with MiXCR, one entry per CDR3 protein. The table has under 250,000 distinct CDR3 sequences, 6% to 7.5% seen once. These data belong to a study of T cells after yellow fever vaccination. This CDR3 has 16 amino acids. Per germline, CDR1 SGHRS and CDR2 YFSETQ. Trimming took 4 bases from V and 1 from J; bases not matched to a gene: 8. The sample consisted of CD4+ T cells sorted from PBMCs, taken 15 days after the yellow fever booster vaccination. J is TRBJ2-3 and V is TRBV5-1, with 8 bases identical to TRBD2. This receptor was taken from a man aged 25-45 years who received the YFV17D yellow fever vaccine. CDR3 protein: CASSATAGVGTDTQYF. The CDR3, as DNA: TGCGCCAGCAGCGCCACAGCGGGAGTCGGCACAGATACGCAGTATTTT.